This T cell receptor (beta chain) was identified during a study of cytomegalovirus exposure and HLA in healthy donors. Study-level points and caveats: For TCR beta chains, V- and J-gene trimming was later linked to a missense DCLRE1C variant. Sequence variants that were highly shared formed a cluster that was likely a sequencing artifact.

CDR3 length: 15 amino acids. Trimming stripped 3 bases from V and 6 bases from J, with 17 bases between. CDR1 is LGHNA, CDR2 YSLEER, per germline. The study ran its PCR with 60 Vbeta and 13 Jbeta primers. Only in-frame clones appear in the TCRdb table, and some are missing; sequencing was by immunoSEQ multiplex PCR. This repertoire shows over 100,000 clones, roughly three fifths found once; its top ten account for approximately 11%. Only a few counts were recorded for this clone. Its specificity is not known. This receptor was identified in a man aged 40-49 years in good health and CMV-seropositive. The sample taken for sequencing was PBMCs. The rearrangement joins TRBV4-3 to TRBJ1-2; a possible D gene is TRBD1 (6 bases). The CDR3 coding sequence is TGCGCCAGCAGCCAGGGGGCGGGTTGGAAAGATGGCTACACCTTC. This codes for CASSQGAGWKDGYTF.